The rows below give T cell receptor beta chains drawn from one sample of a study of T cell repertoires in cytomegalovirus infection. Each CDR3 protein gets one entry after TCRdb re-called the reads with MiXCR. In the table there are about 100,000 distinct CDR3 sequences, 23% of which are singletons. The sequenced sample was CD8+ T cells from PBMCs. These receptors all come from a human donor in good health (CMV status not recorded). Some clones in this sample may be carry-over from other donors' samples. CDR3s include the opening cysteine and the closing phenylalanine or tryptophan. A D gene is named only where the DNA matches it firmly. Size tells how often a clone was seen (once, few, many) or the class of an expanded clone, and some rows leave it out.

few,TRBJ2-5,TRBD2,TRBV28,TGTGCCAGCAGTTTATTAAGCGGGGGGGTCTTTGAGACCCAGTACTTC,CASSLLSGGVFETQYF
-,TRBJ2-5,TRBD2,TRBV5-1,TGCGCCAGCAGCTCCGGGACTAGCGACCAAGAGACCCAGTACTTC,CASSSGTSDQETQYF
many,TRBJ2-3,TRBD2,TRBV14,TGTGCCAGCAGCCTTTCACTTAGCGGGGGGTCGGATACGCAGTATTTT,CASSLSLSGGSDTQYF
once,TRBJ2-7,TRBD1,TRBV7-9,TGTGCCAACAGCTTGGCAGGGGGCCCCGAGCAGTACTTC,CANSLAGGPEQYF
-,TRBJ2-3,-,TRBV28,TGTGCCAGCAGTTTATGGGAACAGCCTAGCACAGATACGCAGTATTTT,CASSLWEQPSTDTQYF
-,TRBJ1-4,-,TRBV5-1,TGCGCCAGCAGCATTAATGAAAAACTGTTTTTT,CASSINEKLFF
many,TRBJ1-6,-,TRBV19,TGTGCCAGTAGTACCCAACCTGGAGGGGCGTATAATTCACCCCTCCACTTT,CASSTQPGGAYNSPLHF
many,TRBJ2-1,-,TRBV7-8,TGTGCCAGCAGCTTAGCGGTAGGGAGTGAGCAGTTCTTC,CASSLAVGSEQFF
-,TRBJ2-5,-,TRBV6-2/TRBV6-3,TGTGCCAGCAGTGCCCAAACCCAAGAGACCCAGTACTTC,CASSAQTQETQYF
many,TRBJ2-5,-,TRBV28,TGTGCCAGCAGTTTGGACTTCCAAGAGACCCAGTACTTC,CASSLDFQETQYF
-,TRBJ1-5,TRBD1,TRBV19,TGTGCCACGAGACAGGGGGCTGGGGGACAGCCCCAGCATTTT,CATRQGAGGQPQHF
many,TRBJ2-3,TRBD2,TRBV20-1,TGCAGTGCTCGAACGACCCCTGGGAGCGGGACTAGCACAGATACGCAGTATTTT,CSARTTPGSGTSTDTQYF
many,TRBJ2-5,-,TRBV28,TGTGCCAGCAGTTTTGACCCTAAGGGGAGGCAAGAGACCCAGTACTTC,CASSFDPKGRQETQYF
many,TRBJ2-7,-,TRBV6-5,TGTGCCAGCAGTTACGCGTCGGAGGGGACCTACGAGCAGTACTTC,CASSYASEGTYEQYF
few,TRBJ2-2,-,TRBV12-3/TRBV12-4,TGTGCCAGCACCGGAGTGGGGGGCGCGTGGACCGGGGAGCTGTTTTTT,CASTGVGGAWTGELFF
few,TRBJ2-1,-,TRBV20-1,TGCAGTGCTCGGCCACGGGGCCACAATGAGCAGTTCTTC,CSARPRGHNEQFF
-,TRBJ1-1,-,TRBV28,TGTGCCAGCAGCATAGCGGGGCAGGACACTGAAGCTTTCTTT,CASSIAGQDTEAFF
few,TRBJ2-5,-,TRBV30,TGTGCCTGGAGCCGCCCTTTGGGGGACCGGTTCCAAGAGACCCAGTACTTC,CAWSRPLGDRFQETQYF
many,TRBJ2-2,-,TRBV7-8,TGTGCCAGCAGCTTACCCGGGGAGCTGTTTTTT,CASSLPGELFF
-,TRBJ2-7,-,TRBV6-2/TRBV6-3,TGTGCCAGCAGTCACGGGGCAGGGAGGAAGTACGAGCAGTACTTC,CASSHGAGRKYEQYF
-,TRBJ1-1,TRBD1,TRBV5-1,TGCGCCAGCAGCTTGGCAGGGGGGGGTGAAGCTTTCTTT,CASSLAGGGEAFF
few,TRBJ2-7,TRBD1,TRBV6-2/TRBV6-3,TGTGCCAGCAGCCAATACCGGGACAGGGGATACGAGCAGTACTTC,CASSQYRDRGYEQYF
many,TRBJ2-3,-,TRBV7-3,TGTGCCAGCAGCCCCTCGGGGGATACGCAGTATTTT,CASSPSGDTQYF
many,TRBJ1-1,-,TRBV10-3,TGTGCCATCAGTGGGGATTGGGGCACTGAAGCTTTCTTT,CAISGDWGTEAFF
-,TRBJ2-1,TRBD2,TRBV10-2,TGCGCCAGCAGTGAGTCGACTAGCGGAGCATTCAATGAGCAGTTCTTC,CASSESTSGAFNEQFF
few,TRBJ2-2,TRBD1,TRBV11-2,TGTGCCAGCCCCGGGACAGCGAACACCGGGGAGCTGTTTTTT,CASPGTANTGELFF
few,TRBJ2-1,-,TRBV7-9,TGTGCCAGCAGCCCGCCCTGGGGGAGAAATGAGCAGTTCTTC,CASSPPWGRNEQFF
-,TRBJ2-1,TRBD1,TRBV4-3,TGCGCCAGCAGCCAAGACTCCGACAGGGGGATATACAATGAGCAGTTCTTC,CASSQDSDRGIYNEQFF
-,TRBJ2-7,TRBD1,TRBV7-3,TGTGCCAGCAGAACAGACTCGGGGGACAGGAAGAGCTCCTACGAGCAGTACTTC,CASRTDSGDRKSSYEQYF
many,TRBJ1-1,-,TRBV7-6,TGTGCCAGCAGCCCGATCACGAACTCTGAAGCTTTCTTT,CASSPITNSEAFF
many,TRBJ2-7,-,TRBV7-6,TGTGCCAGCAGCCCCTCTATAAACTCCTACGAGCAGTACTTC,CASSPSINSYEQYF
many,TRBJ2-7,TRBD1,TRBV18,TGTGCCAGCTCACCGACGGGACAGGGTACCTACGAGCAGTACTTC,CASSPTGQGTYEQYF
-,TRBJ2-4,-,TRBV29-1,TGCAGCGTTGTTCCGGGGGCGCAGGGCATTCAGTACTTC,CSVVPGAQGIQYF
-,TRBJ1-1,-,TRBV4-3,TGCGCCAGCAGCCAAGATTTCGGCAGCAACACTGAAGCTTTCTTT,CASSQDFGSNTEAFF
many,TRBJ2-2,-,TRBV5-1,TGCGCCAGCAGCCCAGGGATGAACACCGGGGAGCTGTTTTTT,CASSPGMNTGELFF
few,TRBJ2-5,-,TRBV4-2,TGTGCCAGCAGCCAAGATCAGCCAGGGGATGGGGAGACCCAGTACTTC,CASSQDQPGDGETQYF
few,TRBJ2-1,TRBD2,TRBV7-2,TGTGCCAGCAGCTTAGATGGGGGGGAAAATGAGCAGTTCTTC,CASSLDGGENEQFF
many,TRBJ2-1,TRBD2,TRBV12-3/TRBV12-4,TGTGCCAGCAGTTCGGGACTAGCGGGAGTGGGGTACAATGAGCAGTTCTTC,CASSSGLAGVGYNEQFF
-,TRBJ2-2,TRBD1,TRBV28,TGTGCCAGCAGACGGGAGACAGGGGCGAACACCGGGGAGCTGTGTTTT,CASRRETGANTGELCF
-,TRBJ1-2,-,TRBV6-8,TGTGCCAGCAGAAAGGACTATGGCTACACCTTC,CASRKDYGYTF
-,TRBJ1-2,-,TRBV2,TGTGCCAGCAGTGAGGCACCCACTAACTATGGCTACACCTTC,CASSEAPTNYGYTF
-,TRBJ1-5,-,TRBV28,TGTGCCAGCAGTCCCCTGTTGAAGGGGGTGGGCAATCAGCCCCAGCATTTT,CASSPLLKGVGNQPQHF
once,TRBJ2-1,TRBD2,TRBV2,TGTGCCAGCAGGAACAGCGGGGTGAGCTCCTACAATGAGCAGTTCTTC,CASRNSGVSSYNEQFF
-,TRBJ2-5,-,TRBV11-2,TGTGCCAGCAGCATGGGCCATGGGGGGCTAAGTGAGACCCAGTACTTC,CASSMGHGGLSETQYF
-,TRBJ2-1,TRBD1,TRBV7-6,TGTGCCAGCAGCTCCAAAACAGGGGGCCATGAGCAGTTCTTC,CASSSKTGGHEQFF
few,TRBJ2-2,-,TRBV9,TGTGCCAGCAGCGTAGATCGGGAGAAACCGAACACCGGGGAGCTGTTTTTT,CASSVDREKPNTGELFF
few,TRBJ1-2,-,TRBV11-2,TGTGCCAGCAGCCTAGCCCAAAGAGGGTCTGATGGCTACACCTTC,CASSLAQRGSDGYTF
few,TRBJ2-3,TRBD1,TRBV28,TGTGCCAGCAGTTTTCAGCTTGGGACAGGGGAGGGGAATACGCAGTATTTT,CASSFQLGTGEGNTQYF
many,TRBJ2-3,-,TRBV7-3,TGTGCCAGCAGCTTCGGAGGAATCACAGATACGCAGTATTTT,CASSFGGITDTQYF
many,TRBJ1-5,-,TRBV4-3,TGCGCCAGCAGCCAAGGGGTTAGCAATCAGCCCCAGCATTTT,CASSQGVSNQPQHF
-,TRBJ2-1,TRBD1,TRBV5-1,TGCGCCAGCAGCACCGGACAGGGCGATGAGCAGTTCTTC,CASSTGQGDEQFF
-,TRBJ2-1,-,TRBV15,TGTGCCACCCACTCCTACGGCTCCTACAATGAGCAGTTCTTC,CATHSYGSYNEQFF
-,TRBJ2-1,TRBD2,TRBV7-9,TGTGCCAGCATCCCTACCGACGGGACTAGCGGTTCCTACAATGAGCAGTTCTTC,CASIPTDGTSGSYNEQFF
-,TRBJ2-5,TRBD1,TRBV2,TGTGCCAGCAGTGAAGGGACAGGGGGCTTGGAGACCCAGTACTTC,CASSEGTGGLETQYF
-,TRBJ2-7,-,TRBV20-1,TGCAGTGCTAGAAGCCCCTACTCATCCTACGAGCAGTACTTC,CSARSPYSSYEQYF
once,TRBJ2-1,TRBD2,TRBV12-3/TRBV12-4,TGTGCCAGCAGTTTAGTGGGACTAGCGGGTAACAATGAGCAGTTCTTC,CASSLVGLAGNNEQFF
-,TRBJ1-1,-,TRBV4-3,TGCGCCAGCAGCCAAGAAAGGGGGGACACTGAAGCTTTCTTT,CASSQERGDTEAFF
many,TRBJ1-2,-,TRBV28,TGTGCCAGCAGTTTAAAGCCCGTGGCAGGGGCCCTCGATGGCTACACCTTC,CASSLKPVAGALDGYTF